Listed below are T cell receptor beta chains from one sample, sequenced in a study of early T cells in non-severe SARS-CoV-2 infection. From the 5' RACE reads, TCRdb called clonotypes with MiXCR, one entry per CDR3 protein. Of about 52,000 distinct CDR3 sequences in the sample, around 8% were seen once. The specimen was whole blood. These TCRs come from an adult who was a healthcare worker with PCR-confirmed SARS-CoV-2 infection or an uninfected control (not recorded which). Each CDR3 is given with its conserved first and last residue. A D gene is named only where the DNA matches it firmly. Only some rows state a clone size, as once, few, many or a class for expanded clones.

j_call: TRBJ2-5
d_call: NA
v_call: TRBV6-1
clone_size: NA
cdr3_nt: TGTGCCAGCGGAGGACAGATCCAAGAGACCCAGTACTTC
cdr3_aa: CASGGQIQETQYF

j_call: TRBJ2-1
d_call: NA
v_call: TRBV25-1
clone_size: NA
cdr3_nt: TGTGCCAGCAGTGAAGGGCGCACATCCTACAATGAGCAGTTCTTC
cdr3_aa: CASSEGRTSYNEQFF

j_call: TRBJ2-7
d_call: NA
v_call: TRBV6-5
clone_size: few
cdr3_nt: TGTGCCAGCAGTTACTCGGGCTCAGGATCCTACGAGCAGTACTTC
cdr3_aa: CASSYSGSGSYEQYF

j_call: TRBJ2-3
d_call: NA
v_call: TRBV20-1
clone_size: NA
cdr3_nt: TGCAGTGCTCCCTCTTTGACAGATACGCAGTATTTT
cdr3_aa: CSAPSLTDTQYF

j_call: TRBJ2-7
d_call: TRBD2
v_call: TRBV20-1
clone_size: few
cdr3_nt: TGCAGTGCTAGAGAAAGCGGGACTAGCGGCTACGAGCAGTACTTC
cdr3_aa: CSARESGTSGYEQYF

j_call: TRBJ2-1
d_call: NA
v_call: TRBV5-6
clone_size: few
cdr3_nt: TGTGCCAGCAGCTTGGGTGTCCAGGGAAGCAATGAGCAGTTCTTC
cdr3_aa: CASSLGVQGSNEQFF

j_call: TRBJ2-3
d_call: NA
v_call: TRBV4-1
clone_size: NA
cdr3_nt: TGCGCCAGCAGCCCCTACAGGTTTTTAAGCACAGATACGCAGTATTTT
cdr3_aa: CASSPYRFLSTDTQYF

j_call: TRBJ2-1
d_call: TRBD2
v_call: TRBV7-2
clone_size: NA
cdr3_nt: TGTGCCAGCAGCCCACGACTAGCGGGGGACCCCTACTCCTACAATGAGCAGTTCTTC
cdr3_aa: CASSPRLAGDPYSYNEQFF

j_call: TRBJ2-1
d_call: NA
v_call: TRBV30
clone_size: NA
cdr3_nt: TGTGCCTGGGGAGCCGGACTACTCAATGAGCAGTTCTTC
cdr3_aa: CAWGAGLLNEQFF

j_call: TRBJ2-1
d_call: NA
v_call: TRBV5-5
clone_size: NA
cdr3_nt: TGTGCCAGCAGCCTGAGCCGGCTAGCCCCCTACAATGAGCAGTTCTTC
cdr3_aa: CASSLSRLAPYNEQFF

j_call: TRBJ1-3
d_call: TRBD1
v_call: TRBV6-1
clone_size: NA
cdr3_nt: TGTGCCAGCACCGGACAGGGGCTGGGAGGAAACACCATATATTTT
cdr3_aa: CASTGQGLGGNTIYF

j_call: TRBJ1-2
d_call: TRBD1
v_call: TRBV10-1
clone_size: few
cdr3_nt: TGCGCCAGCACCACCTGGGAGACAGGGCCTAACTATGGCTACACCTTC
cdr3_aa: CASTTWETGPNYGYTF

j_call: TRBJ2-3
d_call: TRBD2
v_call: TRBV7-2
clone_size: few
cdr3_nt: TGTGCCAGCAGCTTAATGTGGGGGGGACGGGATACGCAGTATTTT
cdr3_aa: CASSLMWGGRDTQYF

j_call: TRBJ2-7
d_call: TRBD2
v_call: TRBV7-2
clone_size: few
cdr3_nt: TGTGCCAGCTGCGTCTCAAGCGGGAGGGTCCCCTACGAGCAGTACTTC
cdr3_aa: CASCVSSGRVPYEQYF

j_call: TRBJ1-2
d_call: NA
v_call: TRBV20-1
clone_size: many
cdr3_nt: TGCAGTGCTCTCCGCCCATTAGGGGAGGACGGCTACACCTTC
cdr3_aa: CSALRPLGEDGYTF

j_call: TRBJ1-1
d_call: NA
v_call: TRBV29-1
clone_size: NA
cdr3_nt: TGCAGCGTTGTGGTACAGGTCAACACTGAAGCTTTCTTT
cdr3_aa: CSVVVQVNTEAFF

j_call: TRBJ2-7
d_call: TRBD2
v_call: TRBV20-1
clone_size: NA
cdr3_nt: TGCAGTGTTGCTGCTAGCGGACCTTACGAGCAGTACTTC
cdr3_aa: CSVAASGPYEQYF

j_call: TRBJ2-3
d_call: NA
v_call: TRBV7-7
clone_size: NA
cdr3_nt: TGTGCCAGCAGCAAAGGATCCTCCGCTAGCACAGATACGCAGTATTTT
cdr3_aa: CASSKGSSASTDTQYF

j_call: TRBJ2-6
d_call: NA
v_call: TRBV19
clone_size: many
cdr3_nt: TGTGCCGGTTCGGTCTCTGGGGCCAACGTCCTGACTTTC
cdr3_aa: CAGSVSGANVLTF

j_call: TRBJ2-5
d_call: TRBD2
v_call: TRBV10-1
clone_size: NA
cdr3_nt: TGCGCCAGCAGTGCGGGGGGGACTAGCGGGTTTCAAGAGACCCAGTACTTC
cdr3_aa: CASSAGGTSGFQETQYF

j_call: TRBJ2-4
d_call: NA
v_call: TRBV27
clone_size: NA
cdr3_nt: TGTGCCAGCAGTCTGACCCCTAAAAACATTCAGTACTTC
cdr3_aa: CASSLTPKNIQYF

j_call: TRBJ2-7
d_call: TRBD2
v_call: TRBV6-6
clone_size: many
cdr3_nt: TGTGCCAGCACGTACTCGCGGGAGAGCGGTTACGAGCAGTACTTC
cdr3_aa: CASTYSRESGYEQYF

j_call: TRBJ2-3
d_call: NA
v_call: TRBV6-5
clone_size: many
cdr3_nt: TGTGCCAGCAGGGAACGCACAGATACGCAGTATTTT
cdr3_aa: CASRERTDTQYF

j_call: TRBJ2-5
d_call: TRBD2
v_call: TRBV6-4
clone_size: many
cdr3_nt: TGTGCCAGCAGTGAGATAGCGGGAGGGCCAGAGACCCAGTACTTC
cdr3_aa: CASSEIAGGPETQYF

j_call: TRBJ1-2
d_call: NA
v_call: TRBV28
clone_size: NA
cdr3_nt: TGTGCCAGCAGTTTAACCGCCTATGGCTACTCCTTC
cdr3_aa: CASSLTAYGYSF

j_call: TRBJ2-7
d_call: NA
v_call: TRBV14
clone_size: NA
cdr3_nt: TGTGCCAGCAGCCAGACTCGCTCCTACGAGCAGTACTTC
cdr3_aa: CASSQTRSYEQYF

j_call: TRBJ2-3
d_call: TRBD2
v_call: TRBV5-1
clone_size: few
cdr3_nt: TGCGCCAGCAGCCATCCACCGGCAGGGAGGGCAGATACGCAGTATTTT
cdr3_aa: CASSHPPAGRADTQYF

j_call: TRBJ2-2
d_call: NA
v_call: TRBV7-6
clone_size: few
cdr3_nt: TGTGCCAGCAGTGTAGGGTTCACCGGGGAGCTGTTTTTT
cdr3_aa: CASSVGFTGELFF

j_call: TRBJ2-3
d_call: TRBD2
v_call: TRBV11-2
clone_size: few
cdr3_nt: TGTGCCAGCAGCTTAGGGAAAGGCGGGGGGCGGACAGATACGCAGTATTTT
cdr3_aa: CASSLGKGGGRTDTQYF

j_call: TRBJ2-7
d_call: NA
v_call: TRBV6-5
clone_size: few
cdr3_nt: TGTGCCAGCAGTTACTCGGAGGACTACGAGCAGTACTTC
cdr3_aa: CASSYSEDYEQYF

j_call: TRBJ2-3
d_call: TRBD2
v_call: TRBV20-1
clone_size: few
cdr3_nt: TGCAGTGCTTCCCCGGGGGGGCCCACAGATACGCAGTATTTT
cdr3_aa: CSASPGGPTDTQYF

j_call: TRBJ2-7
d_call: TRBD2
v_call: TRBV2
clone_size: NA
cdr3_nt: TGTGCCAGCAGTGAAGCGGTAGCCCTAGCGGGAGGCCCCTACGAGCAGTACTTC
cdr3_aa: CASSEAVALAGGPYEQYF

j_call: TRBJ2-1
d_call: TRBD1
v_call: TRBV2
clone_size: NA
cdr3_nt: TGTGCCACCCCCCAGGACAGGACTTACAATGAGCAGTTCTTC
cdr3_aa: CATPQDRTYNEQFF

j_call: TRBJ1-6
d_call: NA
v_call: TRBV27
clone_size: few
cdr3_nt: TGTGCCAGCAGTTTATCGGGAGTCGGGAATTCACCCCTCCACTTT
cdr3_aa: CASSLSGVGNSPLHF